This T cell receptor beta chain appears in the sequencing data of a study of Tregs in tolerant kidney transplant recipients. Study outcomes and limitations: No direct test of biological reproducibility was done here.

Produced via immunoSEQ multiplex PCR; TCRdb's table is partial and in-frame only. Among tens of thousands of clones listed, approximately 89% were seen once. The CDR3 has 15 residues. V lost 5 bases and J lost 3; bases outside the gene matches: 4. The germline gives CDR1 LNHDA, CDR2 SQIVND (reference sequence). As concerns this clone: Antigen specificity is unknown.

Recipients received nonmyeloablative bone marrow transplants from related graft donors, with transient mixed chimerism. This clonotype was sampled from a human patient who received a combined kidney and bone marrow transplant. The T cells may come from the graft donor. The source material was CD4+ T cells from blood (PBMCs), sampled 6 months after the transplant. V and J are TRBV19 and TRBJ1-2; the match to TRBD1 covers 12 bases. The CDR3 DNA follows: TGTGCCAGTAGTCCGGGACAGGGGGCGTACTATGGCTACACCTTC. Translation: CASSPGQGAYYGYTF.